Each of the 5 T cell receptor beta chains below was sequenced from the same sample in a study of blood T cells in healthy people across ages. The authors ran a second PCR of about 7 to 11 cycles using a sample-barcoded 5' primer and a J-beta primer mix. From the 5' RACE reads, TCRdb called clonotypes with MiXCR, one entry per CDR3 protein. Here the sample spans 1.2 million to 1.5 million distinct CDR3 sequences, approximately 59% being singletons. Input material: blood. The receptors were gathered from a man aged 18-30 years in good health.

This chain connects TRBV5-5 to TRBJ2-2, with 8 bases matching TRBD1. The CDR3 totals 14 residues. Germline V CDR1 and CDR2: SGHKS, YYEKEE (reference sequence). The ends lost 4 bases at V and 6 bases at J; junction bases unmatched: 5. The DNA for the CDR3 is TGTGCCAGCAGCGGGAAGACAGGGGCCGGGGAGCTGTTTTTT. It translates to CASSGKTGAGELFF.

The chain recombines TRBV27 with TRBJ1-2; 9 positions agree with TRBD1. This CDR3 is 14 amino acids long. V was pared by 4 bases and J by 6 bases, with 6 bases of the junction left unmatched. The germline CDR1 and CDR2 sequences are MNHEY and SMNVEV (reference sequence). The DNA of the CDR3 is TGTGCCAGCAGTTCAAACAGGGGGCCCCATGGCTACACCTTC. It codes for CASSSNRGPHGYTF.

The chain combines TRBV20-1 with TRBJ1-2; TRBD1 matches at 12 bases. CDR3 length: 18 residues. The germline gives CDR1 DFQATT, CDR2 SNEGSKA (reference sequence). The trim removed 2 bases at V and 6 bases at J, leaving 16 bases unmatched. The CDR3 loop is CSARSPGTGGSAYHGYTF. The CDR3 DNA is TGCAGTGCTAGAAGCCCCGGGACAGGGGGCTCGGCGTACCATGGCTACACCTTC.

The rearrangement joins TRBV12-3 or TRBV12-4 to TRBJ2-5; 8 positions agree with TRBD1. CDR3 length: 14 residues. The V segment lost 4 bases and the J segment 5 bases; nucleotides outside the gene matches: 6. The CDR3 reads CASSSLRTGETQYF. The CDR3 DNA sequence: TGTGCCAGCAGTTCTCTAAGGACAGGGGAGACCCAGTACTTC.

The chain combines TRBV3-1 with TRBJ2-5; D is possibly TRBD2 (5 bases). This CDR3 is 15 amino acids long. V was pared by 0 bases and J by 0 bases, with 8 bases between. Germline V lookup: CDR1 LGHDT, CDR2 YNNKEL (reference sequence). The CDR3 bases are TGTGCCAGCAGCCAAGACCTAGCCGACCAAGAGACCCAGTACTTC. Protein: CASSQDLADQETQYF.